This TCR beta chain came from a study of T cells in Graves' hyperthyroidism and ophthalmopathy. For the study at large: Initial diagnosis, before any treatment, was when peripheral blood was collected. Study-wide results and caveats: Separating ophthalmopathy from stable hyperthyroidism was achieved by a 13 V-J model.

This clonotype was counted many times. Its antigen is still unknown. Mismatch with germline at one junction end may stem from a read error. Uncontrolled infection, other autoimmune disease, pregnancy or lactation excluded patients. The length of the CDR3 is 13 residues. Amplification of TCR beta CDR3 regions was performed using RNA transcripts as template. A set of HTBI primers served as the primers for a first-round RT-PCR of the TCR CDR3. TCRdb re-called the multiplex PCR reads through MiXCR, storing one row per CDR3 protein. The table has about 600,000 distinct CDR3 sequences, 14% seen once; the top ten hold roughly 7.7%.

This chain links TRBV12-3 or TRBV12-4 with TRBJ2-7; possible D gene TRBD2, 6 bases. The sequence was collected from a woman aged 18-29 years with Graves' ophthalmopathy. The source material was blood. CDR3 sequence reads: CASTGTLSYEQYF. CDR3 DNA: TGTGCTAGCACCGGGACTCTCTCCTACGAGCAGTACTTC.